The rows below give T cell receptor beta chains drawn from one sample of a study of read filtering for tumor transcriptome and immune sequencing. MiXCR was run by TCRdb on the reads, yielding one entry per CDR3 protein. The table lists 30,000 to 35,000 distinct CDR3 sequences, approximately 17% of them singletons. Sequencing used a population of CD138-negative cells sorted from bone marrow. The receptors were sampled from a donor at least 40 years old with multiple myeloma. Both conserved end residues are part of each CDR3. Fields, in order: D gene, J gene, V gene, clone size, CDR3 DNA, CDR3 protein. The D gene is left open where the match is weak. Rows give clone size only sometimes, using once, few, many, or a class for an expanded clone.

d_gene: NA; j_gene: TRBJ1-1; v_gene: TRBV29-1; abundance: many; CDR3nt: TGCAGCGTTGAAGTCCAGTTGTCGGCGGGAGCTTTCTTT; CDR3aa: CSVEVQLSAGAFF
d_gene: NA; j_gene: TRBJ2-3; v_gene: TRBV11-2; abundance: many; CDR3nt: TGTGCCAGCAGCTTGGGGGCGGGCACAGATACGCAGTATTTT; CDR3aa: CASSLGAGTDTQYF
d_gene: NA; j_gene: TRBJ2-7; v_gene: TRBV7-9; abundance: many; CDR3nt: TGTGCCAGCAGCAAAAGCTCCTACGAGCAGTACTTC; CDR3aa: CASSKSSYEQYF
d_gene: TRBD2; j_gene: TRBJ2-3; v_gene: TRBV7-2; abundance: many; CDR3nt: TGTGCCAGCAGTTTCGGACTAGTGGCAGATACGCAGTATTTT; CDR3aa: CASSFGLVADTQYF
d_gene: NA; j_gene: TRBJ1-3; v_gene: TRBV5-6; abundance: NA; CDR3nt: TGTGCCAGCAGCTTGGGACAGATGGGAAACACCATATATTTT; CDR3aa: CASSLGQMGNTIYF
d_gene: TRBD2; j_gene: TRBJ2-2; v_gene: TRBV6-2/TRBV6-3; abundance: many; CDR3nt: TGTGCCAGCAGCGCTAGCGGGGGCCACACCGGGGAGCTGTTTTTT; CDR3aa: CASSASGGHTGELFF
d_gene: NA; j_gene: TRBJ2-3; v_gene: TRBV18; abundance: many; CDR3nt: TGTGCCAGCTCACCGGCGTTGTCAGGGGCAACAACAGATACGCAGTATTTT; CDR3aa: CASSPALSGATTDTQYF
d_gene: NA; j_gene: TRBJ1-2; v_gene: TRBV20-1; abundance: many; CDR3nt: TGCAGTGCTATCGTTTCGGACTTCAACTATGGCTACACCTTC; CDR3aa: CSAIVSDFNYGYTF
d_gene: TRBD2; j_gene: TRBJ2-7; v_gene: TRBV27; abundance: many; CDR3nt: TGTGCCAGCAGTTCTGGGACTAGCGGCTACGAGCAGTACTTC; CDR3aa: CASSSGTSGYEQYF
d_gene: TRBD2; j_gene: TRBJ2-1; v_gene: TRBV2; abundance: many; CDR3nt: TGTGCCAGCACGGGGCTAGCGGGAGAGGTGCAGTTCTTC; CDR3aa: CASTGLAGEVQFF
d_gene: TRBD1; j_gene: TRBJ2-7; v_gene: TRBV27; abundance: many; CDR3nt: TGTGCCTCCGGGGACAGGGGCCCCTCCGAGCAGTACTTC; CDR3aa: CASGDRGPSEQYF
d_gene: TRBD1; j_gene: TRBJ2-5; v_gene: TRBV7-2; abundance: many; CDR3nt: TGTGCCAGCAGCCGGGGACAGGGGGAGACCCAGTACTTC; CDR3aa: CASSRGQGETQYF
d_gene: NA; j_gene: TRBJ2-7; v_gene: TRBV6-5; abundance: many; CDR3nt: TGTGCCATCGCGACAGACCCAACCTACGAGCAGTACTTC; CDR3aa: CAIATDPTYEQYF
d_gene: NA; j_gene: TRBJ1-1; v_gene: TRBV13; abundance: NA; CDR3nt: TGTGCCAGCAGCTTAGGGGGGCACACTGAAGCTTTCTTT; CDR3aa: CASSLGGHTEAFF
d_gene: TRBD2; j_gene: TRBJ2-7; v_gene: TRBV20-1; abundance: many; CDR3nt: TGCAGTGCTAGAGGTTTACTAGCGGGAACCTACGAGCAGTACTTC; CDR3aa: CSARGLLAGTYEQYF
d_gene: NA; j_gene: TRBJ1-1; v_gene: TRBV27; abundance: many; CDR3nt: TGTGCCAGCAGTTTACGGCAGGGTATAGCTTTCTTT; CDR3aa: CASSLRQGIAFF
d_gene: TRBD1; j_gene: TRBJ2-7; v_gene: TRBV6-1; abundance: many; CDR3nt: TGTGCCAGCAGAACGGGACAGGGGACCTACGAGCAGTACTTC; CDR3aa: CASRTGQGTYEQYF
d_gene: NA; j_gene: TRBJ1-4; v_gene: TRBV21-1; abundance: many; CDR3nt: TGTGCCAGCAGCAAAGGCAACCGGGACAGGGAAAAACTGTTTTTT; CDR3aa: CASSKGNRDREKLFF
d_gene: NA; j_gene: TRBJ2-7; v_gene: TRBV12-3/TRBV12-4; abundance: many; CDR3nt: TGTGCCAGCAGCCGTGACAGGAACTACGAGCAGTACTTC; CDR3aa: CASSRDRNYEQYF
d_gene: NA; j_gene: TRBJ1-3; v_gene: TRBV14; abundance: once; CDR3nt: TGTGCCAGCCCTCGGGGCAGAAACACCATATATTTT; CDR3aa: CASPRGRNTIYF
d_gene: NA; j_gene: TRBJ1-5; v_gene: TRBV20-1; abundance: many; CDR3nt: TGCAGTGCTAGCATAGGACAGCAGTATCAGCCCCAGCATTTT; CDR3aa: CSASIGQQYQPQHF
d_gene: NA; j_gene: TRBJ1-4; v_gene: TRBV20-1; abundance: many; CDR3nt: TGCAGTGCTCAGACAGACCCAACTAATGAAAAACTGTTTTTT; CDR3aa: CSAQTDPTNEKLFF
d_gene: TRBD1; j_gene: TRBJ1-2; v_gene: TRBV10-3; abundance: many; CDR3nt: TGTGCCAGCGGACAGGGCTATACGGAATCCGGCTACACCTTC; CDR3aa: CASGQGYTESGYTF
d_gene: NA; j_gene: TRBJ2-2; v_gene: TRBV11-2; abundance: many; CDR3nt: TGTGCCAGCAGCTTAGAGGACAGTTACACCGGGGAGCTGTTTTTT; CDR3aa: CASSLEDSYTGELFF
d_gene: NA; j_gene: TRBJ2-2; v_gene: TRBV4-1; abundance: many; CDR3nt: TGCGCCAGCAGCCTCGGACCTAACACCGGGGAGCTGTTTTTT; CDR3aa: CASSLGPNTGELFF
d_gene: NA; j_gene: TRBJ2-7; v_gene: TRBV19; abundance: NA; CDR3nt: TGTGCCAGTAGTCAAGACAGCTACGAGCAGTACTTC; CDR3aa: CASSQDSYEQYF
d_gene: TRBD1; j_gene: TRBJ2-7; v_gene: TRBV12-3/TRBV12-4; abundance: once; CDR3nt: TGTGCCAGCAGCTCGACAGGGTTGGAGTACGAGCAGTACTTC; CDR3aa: CASSSTGLEYEQYF
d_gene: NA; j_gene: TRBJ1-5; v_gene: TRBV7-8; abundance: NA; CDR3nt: TGTGCCAGCAGCTTTAGGGTCAATCAGCCCCAGCATTTT; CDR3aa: CASSFRVNQPQHF
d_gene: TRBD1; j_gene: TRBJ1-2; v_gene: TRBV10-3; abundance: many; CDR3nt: TGTGCCATATGGACAGGGACAGCCTATGGCTACACCTTC; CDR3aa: CAIWTGTAYGYTF
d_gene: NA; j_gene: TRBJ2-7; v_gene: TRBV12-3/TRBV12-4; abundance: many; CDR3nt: TGTGCCAGCATGTTAGCCGGGGGAACCTACGAGCAGTACTTC; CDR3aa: CASMLAGGTYEQYF
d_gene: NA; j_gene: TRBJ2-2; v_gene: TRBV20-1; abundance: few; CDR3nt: TGCAGTGCTAGCCTACAGGGAAACACCGGGGAGCTGTTTTTT; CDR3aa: CSASLQGNTGELFF
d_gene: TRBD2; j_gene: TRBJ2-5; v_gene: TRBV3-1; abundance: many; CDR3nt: TGTGCCAGCAGCCAAGGCGTATCGGCTAGCGGGGGTTCGGAGACCCAGTACTTC; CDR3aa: CASSQGVSASGGSETQYF
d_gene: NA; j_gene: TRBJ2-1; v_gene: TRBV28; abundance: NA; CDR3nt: TGTGCCAGCAGTTTGATAGGGTACAATGAGCAGTTCTTC; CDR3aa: CASSLIGYNEQFF
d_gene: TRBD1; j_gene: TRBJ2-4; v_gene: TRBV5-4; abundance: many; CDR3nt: TGTGCCAGCAGCGGGGACAGGGACATGGCCAAAAACATTCAGTACTTC; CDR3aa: CASSGDRDMAKNIQYF
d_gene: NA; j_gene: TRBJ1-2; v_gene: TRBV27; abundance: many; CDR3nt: TGTGCCAGCAGTTCGTCTCGACAGTCCTGGCATGGCTACACCTTC; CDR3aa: CASSSSRQSWHGYTF
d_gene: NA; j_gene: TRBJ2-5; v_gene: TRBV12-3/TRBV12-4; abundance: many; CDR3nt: TGTGCCAGCAGAGCGGTCCGCCAAGGAGATGGACAAGAGACCCAGTACTTC; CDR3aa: CASRAVRQGDGQETQYF
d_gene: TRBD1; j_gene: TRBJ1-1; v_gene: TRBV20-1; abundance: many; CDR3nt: TGCAGTGCTAGGTGGACAGGGAATCGCGAAGCTTTCTTT; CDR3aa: CSARWTGNREAFF
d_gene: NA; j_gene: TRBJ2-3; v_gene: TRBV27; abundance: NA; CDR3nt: TGTGCTAGCAGTTTATCCTCCTACACAGATACGCGGTATTTT; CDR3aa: CASSLSSYTDTRYF
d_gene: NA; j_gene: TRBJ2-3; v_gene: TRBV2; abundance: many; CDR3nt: TGTGCCAGCAGCGGGGACAACACAGATACGCAGTATTTT; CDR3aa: CASSGDNTDTQYF
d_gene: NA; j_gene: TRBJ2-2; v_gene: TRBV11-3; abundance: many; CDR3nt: TGTGCCAGCAGCAAGTTGCGCACCGGGGAGCTGTTTTTT; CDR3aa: CASSKLRTGELFF
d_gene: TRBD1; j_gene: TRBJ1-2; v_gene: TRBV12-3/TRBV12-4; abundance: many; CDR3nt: TGTGCCAGCAGGCACAGGGGTGCCGACTATGGCTACACCTTC; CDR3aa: CASRHRGADYGYTF
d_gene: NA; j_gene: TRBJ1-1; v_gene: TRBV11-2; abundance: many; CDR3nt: TGTGCCAGCAGCCTCCGGGCTCTGAACACTGAAGCTTTCTTT; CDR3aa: CASSLRALNTEAFF
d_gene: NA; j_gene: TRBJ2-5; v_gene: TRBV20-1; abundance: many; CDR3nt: TGCAGTGCTAGAGTCGGGAGTCCCCAAGAGACCCAGTACTTC; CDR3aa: CSARVGSPQETQYF
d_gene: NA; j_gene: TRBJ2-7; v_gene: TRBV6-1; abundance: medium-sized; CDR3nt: TGTGCCACCTTGCAAGGGGTCTCCTACGAGCAGTACTTC; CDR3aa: CATLQGVSYEQYF
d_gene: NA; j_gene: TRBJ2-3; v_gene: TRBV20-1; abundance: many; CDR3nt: TGCAGTGCTAGAGATCAAACCTTTACGCAGTATTTT; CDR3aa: CSARDQTFTQYF
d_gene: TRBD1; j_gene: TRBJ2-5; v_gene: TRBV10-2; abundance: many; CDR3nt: TGCGCCAGCAGTGGACAGGGACGGGGGACCCAGTACTTC; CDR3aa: CASSGQGRGTQYF
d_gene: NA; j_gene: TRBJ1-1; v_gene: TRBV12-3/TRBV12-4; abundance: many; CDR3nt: TGTGCCAGCAGTTTTGGAGGAGGTGGAGACACTGAAGCTTTCTTT; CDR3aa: CASSFGGGGDTEAFF
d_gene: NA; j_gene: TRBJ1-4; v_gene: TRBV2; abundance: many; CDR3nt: TGTGCCAGCAGTGAAAACCAGCCGGAGGAAAAACTGTTTTTT; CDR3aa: CASSENQPEEKLFF
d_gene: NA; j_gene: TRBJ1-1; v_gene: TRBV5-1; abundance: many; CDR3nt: TGCGCCAGCAGCTTGGGTGAAGGAGAAGCTTTCTTT; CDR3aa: CASSLGEGEAFF
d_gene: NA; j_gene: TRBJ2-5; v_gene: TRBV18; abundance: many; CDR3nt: TGTGCCAGCTCAGGGACAAGGGAAGAGACCCAGTACTTC; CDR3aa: CASSGTREETQYF
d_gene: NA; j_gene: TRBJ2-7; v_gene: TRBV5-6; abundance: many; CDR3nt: TGTGCCAGCACCTATAGTCTTGGGGAGCAGTACTTC; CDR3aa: CASTYSLGEQYF
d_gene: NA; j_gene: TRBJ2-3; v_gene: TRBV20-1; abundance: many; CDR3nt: TGCAGTGTGCCAGGGTACACAGATACGCAGTATTTT; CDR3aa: CSVPGYTDTQYF
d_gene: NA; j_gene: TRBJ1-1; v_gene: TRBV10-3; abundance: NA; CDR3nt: TGTGCCATCAGTTTTACAGGGCTGAACACTGAAGCTTTCTTT; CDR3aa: CAISFTGLNTEAFF
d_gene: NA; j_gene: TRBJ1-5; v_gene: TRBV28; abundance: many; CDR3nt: TGTGCCAGCAGGGTCGGGGGCTATTATCAGCCCCAGCATTTT; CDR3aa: CASRVGGYYQPQHF
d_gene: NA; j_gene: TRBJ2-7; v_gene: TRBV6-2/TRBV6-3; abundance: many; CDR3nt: TGTGCCAGCAACCAGGGGGTCGGGCTAGCGGGTACCTACGAGCAGTACTTC; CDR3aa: CASNQGVGLAGTYEQYF
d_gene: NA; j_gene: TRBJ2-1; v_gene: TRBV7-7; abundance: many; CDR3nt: TGTGCTAGCAGCTTAGGTCTAGACTCCTACAATGAGCAGTTCTTC; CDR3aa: CASSLGLDSYNEQFF
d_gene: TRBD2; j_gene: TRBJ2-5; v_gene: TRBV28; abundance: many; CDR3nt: TGTGCCAGCAGTTTGGGGGATACGGGGGGGTTACAAGAGACCCAGTACTTC; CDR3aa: CASSLGDTGGLQETQYF
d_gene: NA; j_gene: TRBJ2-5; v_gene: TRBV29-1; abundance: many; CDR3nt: TGCAGCGTTAAGCAGTCAGGTGGAGAGACCCAGTACTTC; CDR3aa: CSVKQSGGETQYF